This record covers a single T cell receptor (beta chain). The entry originates in a study of technical replicates of blood from several donors. Looked up from germline, CDR1 is SGHVS and CDR2 is FQNEAQ. The germline V and J ends were trimmed by 3 bases and 2 bases, with 5 bases remaining between them. This CDR3 contains 12 residues. TCRdb keeps only in-frame clones here, not all; method: immunoSEQ multiplex PCR. The sample includes more than 90,000 clones, about 95% of them seen just once. Sequenced: T cells isolated from PBMCs. The TCR was taken from a human donor in good health. The genes are TRBV7-8 and TRBJ2-7, with D possibly TRBD2 on 5 matching bases. In nucleotides, the CDR3 is TGTGCCAGCAGCTTGGGAGCCTACGAGCAGTACTTC. Protein sequence: CASSLGAYEQYF.